These T cell receptor beta chains were read from a single sample in a study of vaccination effects on CD4 cells after COVID-19. Method: immunoSEQ multiplex PCR; TCRdb's copy keeps in-frame clones and lacks some. The sample records some 68,000 clones, 75% being singletons. Their antigens are not known. This sample comprised CD4+ T cells from PBMCs cultured with HCoV-OC43 spike peptides, obtained before COVID-19 vaccination. Receptor source: a human donor who received a COVID-19 vaccine. CDR3s include the opening cysteine and the closing phenylalanine or tryptophan. The order of the fields is CDR3 DNA, CDR3 protein, clone size, J gene, D gene, V gene. D genes are given only for firm matches. The listing skips clone size in some rows; elsewhere it reads once, few, many or a size class.

cdr3_nt: TGCAGTGCTGCCTCGGGTGTCGGGCAGTACTTC
cdr3_aa: CSAASGVGQYF
clone_size: .
j_call: TRBJ2-5
d_call: .
v_call: TRBV20-1

cdr3_nt: TGTGCCAGCAGTTTATCAGGAACGCGGGGGGCCAACGTCCTGATTTTC
cdr3_aa: CASSLSGTRGANVLIF
clone_size: .
j_call: TRBJ2-6
d_call: TRBD2
v_call: TRBV27

cdr3_nt: TGTGCCAGCAGCTTCGGAGGGGGTAGCAATCAGCCCCAGCATTTT
cdr3_aa: CASSFGGGSNQPQHF
clone_size: .
j_call: TRBJ1-5
d_call: .
v_call: TRBV7-9

cdr3_nt: TGCGCCAGCAGCGTAAAGGCTACTAGCGATTCAGATACGCAGTATTTT
cdr3_aa: CASSVKATSDSDTQYF
clone_size: .
j_call: TRBJ2-3
d_call: TRBD2
v_call: TRBV5-1

cdr3_nt: TGTGCCACCAGTGCGGCGGGCCTTATCACAGATACGCAGTATTTT
cdr3_aa: CATSAAGLITDTQYF
clone_size: .
j_call: TRBJ2-3
d_call: .
v_call: TRBV24-1

cdr3_nt: TGTGCCAGCAGCCAAGATGTTGGGAGATTGAACACTGAAGCTTTCTTT
cdr3_aa: CASSQDVGRLNTEAFF
clone_size: .
j_call: TRBJ1-1
d_call: .
v_call: TRBV3-1/TRBV3-2

cdr3_nt: TGTGCCAGCAGCCGGGGGAGGGAGACCCAGTACTTC
cdr3_aa: CASSRGRETQYF
clone_size: once
j_call: TRBJ2-5
d_call: .
v_call: TRBV3-1/TRBV3-2

cdr3_nt: TGTGCCAGCTCACCACGGTTAAGCGGCGAAGAGACCCAGTACTTC
cdr3_aa: CASSPRLSGEETQYF
clone_size: .
j_call: TRBJ2-5
d_call: .
v_call: TRBV18

cdr3_nt: TGTGCCAGCAGCCAAGATCGGACAGGCCTAGGTTCGAACACTGAAGCTTTCTTT
cdr3_aa: CASSQDRTGLGSNTEAFF
clone_size: .
j_call: TRBJ1-1
d_call: TRBD1
v_call: TRBV4-2

cdr3_nt: TGTGCCAGCAGCTCGACCCCCCTTAAGGGCGGCTACACCTTC
cdr3_aa: CASSSTPLKGGYTF
clone_size: .
j_call: TRBJ1-2
d_call: .
v_call: TRBV28

cdr3_nt: TGTGCCAGCAGCGTAGGGTACGGGGGGGGCACAGATACGCAGTATTTT
cdr3_aa: CASSVGYGGGTDTQYF
clone_size: .
j_call: TRBJ2-3
d_call: TRBD2
v_call: TRBV9

cdr3_nt: TGTGCCAGCACCCGGTTGATGGCCCTAGAGACCCAGTACTTC
cdr3_aa: CASTRLMALETQYF
clone_size: once
j_call: TRBJ2-5
d_call: .
v_call: TRBV5-6

cdr3_nt: TGTGCCAGCAGCACGCCCCCCCTAGCGGGTGCCTACAATGAGCAGTTCTTC
cdr3_aa: CASSTPPLAGAYNEQFF
clone_size: .
j_call: TRBJ2-1
d_call: TRBD2
v_call: TRBV7-2

cdr3_nt: TGCAGCGTTCACGGGGGGGGGACTGAAGCTTTCTTT
cdr3_aa: CSVHGGGTEAFF
clone_size: .
j_call: TRBJ1-1
d_call: .
v_call: TRBV29-1

cdr3_nt: TGTGCCAGTAGTCCCTCGTGGGGGGGGACAGATACGCAGTATTTT
cdr3_aa: CASSPSWGGTDTQYF
clone_size: .
j_call: TRBJ2-3
d_call: TRBD2
v_call: TRBV19

cdr3_nt: TGCGCCAGCGGGACCGGACATCGTAGCACAGATACGCAGTATTTT
cdr3_aa: CASGTGHRSTDTQYF
clone_size: .
j_call: TRBJ2-3
d_call: .
v_call: TRBV5-1

cdr3_nt: TGTGCCAGCAGCCTATTGGGTCGTAACACCGGGGAGCTGTTTTTT
cdr3_aa: CASSLLGRNTGELFF
clone_size: .
j_call: TRBJ2-2
d_call: .
v_call: TRBV3-1/TRBV3-2

cdr3_nt: TGTGCCAGCAGCTTGTCGGGGGCGCTTTTTTCACCCCTCCACTTT
cdr3_aa: CASSLSGALFSPLHF
clone_size: .
j_call: TRBJ1-6
d_call: .
v_call: TRBV5-8

cdr3_nt: TGCGCCAGCTCCAACCCACTGGGCACTCCGAACACTGAAGCTTTCTTT
cdr3_aa: CASSNPLGTPNTEAFF
clone_size: .
j_call: TRBJ1-1
d_call: .
v_call: TRBV4-1

cdr3_nt: TGCAGCGTTGAAAGTCAGGGGAAAAATGGCTACACCTTC
cdr3_aa: CSVESQGKNGYTF
clone_size: .
j_call: TRBJ1-2
d_call: .
v_call: TRBV29-1

cdr3_nt: TGTGCCTGGAGTGGTGGGACGGGCTATGGCTACACCTTC
cdr3_aa: CAWSGGTGYGYTF
clone_size: few
j_call: TRBJ1-2
d_call: .
v_call: TRBV30

cdr3_nt: TGTGCCAGCAGTGTTCGGGATCCAACTAATGAAAAACTGTTTTTT
cdr3_aa: CASSVRDPTNEKLFF
clone_size: once
j_call: TRBJ1-4
d_call: .
v_call: TRBV2

cdr3_nt: TGTGCCAGCAGCGCAAGGGGTTCTTCGGGAACTGAAGCTTTCTTT
cdr3_aa: CASSARGSSGTEAFF
clone_size: .
j_call: TRBJ1-1
d_call: .
v_call: TRBV7-2

cdr3_nt: TGTGCTAGTGGTTTGGCCTCGTACCAGCCCCAGCATTTT
cdr3_aa: CASGLASYQPQHF
clone_size: .
j_call: TRBJ1-5
d_call: .
v_call: TRBV12-5

cdr3_nt: TGTGCCAGCAGGCCCGGGACCCAGGATACGCAATATTTT
cdr3_aa: CASRPGTQDTQYF
clone_size: once
j_call: TRBJ2-3
d_call: .
v_call: TRBV6-5

cdr3_nt: TGTGCCAGCAGTTACAGAGGGCTTGATGGCTACACCTTC
cdr3_aa: CASSYRGLDGYTF
clone_size: once
j_call: TRBJ1-2
d_call: .
v_call: TRBV6-5

cdr3_nt: TGTGCCTGGAGTGAAGGAACAGCCAAAAATCAGCCCCAGCATTTT
cdr3_aa: CAWSEGTAKNQPQHF
clone_size: .
j_call: TRBJ1-5
d_call: .
v_call: TRBV30

cdr3_nt: TGTGCCAGCAGGCAAGGGGCCGGGTTGAGCAATCAGCCCCAGCATTTT
cdr3_aa: CASRQGAGLSNQPQHF
clone_size: .
j_call: TRBJ1-5
d_call: .
v_call: TRBV6-6

cdr3_nt: TGTGCCAGCAGCTTAGTTCTAGCGGGGAGCTCCTACAATGAGCAGTTCTTC
cdr3_aa: CASSLVLAGSSYNEQFF
clone_size: .
j_call: TRBJ2-1
d_call: TRBD2
v_call: TRBV7-2

cdr3_nt: TGTGCCAGCAGCTTATGGATTAGCGGGGTTGACACCGGGGAGCTGTTTTTT
cdr3_aa: CASSLWISGVDTGELFF
clone_size: few
j_call: TRBJ2-2
d_call: TRBD2
v_call: TRBV7-9

cdr3_nt: TGTGCCAGCAGCCCTGGGGTCCCCCGTGAAAAACTGTTTTTT
cdr3_aa: CASSPGVPREKLFF
clone_size: once
j_call: TRBJ1-4
d_call: .
v_call: TRBV3-1/TRBV3-2

cdr3_nt: TGTGCCAGCAGGCCGGACAGGAATGAGCAGTTCTTC
cdr3_aa: CASRPDRNEQFF
clone_size: .
j_call: TRBJ2-1
d_call: TRBD1
v_call: TRBV2

cdr3_nt: TGTGCCAGCAGTTACACGGCAGGGCCCACAGATACGCAGTATTTT
cdr3_aa: CASSYTAGPTDTQYF
clone_size: .
j_call: TRBJ2-3
d_call: .
v_call: TRBV6-5

cdr3_nt: TGTGCCAGCAGTGAAGCAGTAGCTAGCACAGATACGCAGTATTTT
cdr3_aa: CASSEAVASTDTQYF
clone_size: once
j_call: TRBJ2-3
d_call: .
v_call: TRBV6-1

cdr3_nt: TGCGCCAGCAGCTTTTATAGGGAGGGGTATGGCTACACCTTC
cdr3_aa: CASSFYREGYGYTF
clone_size: .
j_call: TRBJ1-2
d_call: .
v_call: TRBV5-1

cdr3_nt: TGTGCCAGCAAAACAAACAACGGGGATAGTGGAAACACCATATATTTT
cdr3_aa: CASKTNNGDSGNTIYF
clone_size: .
j_call: TRBJ1-3
d_call: .
v_call: TRBV21-1

cdr3_nt: TGTGCCAGTAGTCCGCGGAGGCTCCGATGGGATACGCAGTATTTT
cdr3_aa: CASSPRRLRWDTQYF
clone_size: .
j_call: TRBJ2-3
d_call: .
v_call: TRBV19

cdr3_nt: TGTGCCAGTAGTATAAGGGGGGCTAGCACAGATACGCAGTATTTT
cdr3_aa: CASSIRGASTDTQYF
clone_size: .
j_call: TRBJ2-3
d_call: .
v_call: TRBV19

cdr3_nt: TGTGCCAGCAGCCAAGATTCCACGGGGACCCAGTACTTC
cdr3_aa: CASSQDSTGTQYF
clone_size: .
j_call: TRBJ2-5
d_call: .
v_call: TRBV3-1/TRBV3-2

cdr3_nt: TGTGCCAGCAGCTTAGGGGGGACTAGCGGGGGGGCTTACAATGAGCAGTTCTTC
cdr3_aa: CASSLGGTSGGAYNEQFF
clone_size: .
j_call: TRBJ2-1
d_call: TRBD2
v_call: TRBV7-2

cdr3_nt: TGTGCCAGCAGCCCTCCGGGCCGTCATCTGGCAGAGACCCAGTACTTC
cdr3_aa: CASSPPGRHLAETQYF
clone_size: .
j_call: TRBJ2-5
d_call: .
v_call: TRBV9

cdr3_nt: TGTGCCAGCCCCGAACATCCTGAGGTGGACAGGGGGCGACTACCCACAGATACGCAGTATTTT
cdr3_aa: CASPEHPEVDRGRLPTDTQYF
clone_size: once
j_call: TRBJ2-3
d_call: TRBD1
v_call: TRBV9

cdr3_nt: TGTGCCAGCCCCTCCGGAGGGGGCGAAAGCACTGAAGCTTTCTTT
cdr3_aa: CASPSGGGESTEAFF
clone_size: few
j_call: TRBJ1-1
d_call: TRBD1
v_call: TRBV5-8

cdr3_nt: TGTGCCAGCGGACAGAGCTCCTACAATGAGCAGTTCTTC
cdr3_aa: CASGQSSYNEQFF
clone_size: .
j_call: TRBJ2-1
d_call: .
v_call: TRBV19

cdr3_nt: TGTGCCAGCAGCTTCCCCAAGGGTGTCCCGACCGGGGAGCTGTTTTTT
cdr3_aa: CASSFPKGVPTGELFF
clone_size: few
j_call: TRBJ2-2
d_call: .
v_call: TRBV11-2

cdr3_nt: TGTGCCACCAGTGATCCGTCACGAGGGACAGGGCGAACCGGGGAGCTGTTTTTT
cdr3_aa: CATSDPSRGTGRTGELFF
clone_size: .
j_call: TRBJ2-2
d_call: TRBD1
v_call: TRBV24-1